Following are 32 T cell receptor beta chains from one sample sequenced in a study of shared clonotypes between healthy human individuals. Only in-frame clones appear in the TCRdb table, and some are missing; sequencing was by immunoSEQ multiplex PCR. Of a few hundred thousand clones listed, approximately 97% are singletons. Sequenced sample: naive CD4+ T cells sorted from blood. Documented subset: CD45RA+ positively selected. The origin of the receptors is a woman in her 30s in good health.

This chain connects TRBV7-2 to TRBJ1-4, with unresolved D. The V end lost 7 bases, the J end lost 0 bases, and 12 bases lay between the germline ends. This CDR3 is built from 15 residues. Germline V gene data show CDR1 as SGHTA and CDR2 as FQGNSA. The CDR3 protein is CASKIEFATNEKLFF. The CDR3 region has the DNA TGTGCCAGCAAAATCGAGTTTGCAACTAATGAAAAACTGTTTTTT. The variable domain in full, completed from reference TRBV7-2 and TRBJ1-4, reads GAGVSQSPSNKVTEKGKDVELRCDPISGHTALYWYRQSLGQGLEFLIYFQGNSAPDKSGLPSDRFSAERTGGSVSTLTIQRTQQEDSAVYLCASKIEFATNEKLFFGSGTQLSVL.

The chain carries TRBV19 and TRBJ2-7, with TRBD1 matching 7 bases. This CDR3 contains 15 residues. In germline, CDR1 is LNHDA, CDR2 SQIVND (reference sequence). V gave up 5 bases and J gave up 6 bases; unmatched junction bases: 13. The CDR3 DNA sequence: TGTGCCAGTAGTGCTCCGACAGGGATCCCCGGCGAGCAGTACTTC. This gives the protein CASSAPTGIPGEQYF. Supplemented by reference TRBV19 and TRBJ2-7, the full variable domain reads DGGITQSPKYLFRKEGQNVTLSCEQNLNHDAMYWYRQDPGQGLRLIYYSQIVNDFQKGDIAEGYSVSREKKESFPLTVTSAQKNPTAFYLCASSAPTGIPGEQYFGPGTRLTVT.

CDR3 loop: CASSSGQEVSNQPQHF. The CDR3 DNA sequence: TGTGCCAGCAGCTCGGGACAGGAAGTGAGCAATCAGCCCCAGCATTTT. The chain recombines TRBV7-3 with TRBJ1-5; 8 bases line up with TRBD1. Germline trimming cut 4 bases from V and 1 base from J; bases unmatched to any gene: 6. This CDR3 comprises 16 residues. Germline loops: CDR1 SGHTA, CDR2 FQGTGA.

The sample holds one count of this clone. The chain couples TRBV11-3 to TRBJ2-2; D not certain. Trimming left V 5 bases short and J 2 bases short, with 18 bases between. This CDR3 comprises 17 residues. Germline lookup yields CDR1 SGHNT and CDR2 YENEEA. In DNA, the CDR3 is TGTGCCAGCAGCCCAAGGACCCATCTTCTAAACACCGGGGAGCTGTTTTTT. It translates to CASSPRTHLLNTGELFF.

The chain recombines TRBV28 with TRBJ2-5; no clear D gene. With 2 bases removed from V and 11 bases from J, the gap between germline ends came to 15 bases. The CDR3 has 13 residues. CDR1 MDHEN and CDR2 SYDVKM come from the germline V gene. CDR3 bases: TGTGCCAGCAGTTTAGCAAAGGCGTTGAGGCAGTACTTC. It codes for CASSLAKALRQYF.

J is TRBJ2-5 and V is TRBV5-1; TRBD2 agrees at 9 bases. The CDR3 runs to 13 residues. With 4 bases clipped from V and 5 bases from J, the junction kept 3 bases outside the gene matches. Germline V gene data show CDR1 as SGHRS and CDR2 as YFSETQ. The CDR3, as DNA: TGCGCCAGCAGCCCGGGACTAGCCGAGACCCAGTACTTC. Its protein is CASSPGLAETQYF.

The rearrangement joins TRBV7-8 to TRBJ2-7; 7 bases match TRBD2. Germline values: CDR1 SGHVS, CDR2 FQNEAQ. J gave up 2 bases and V 3 bases, and 7 bases lay outside the gene matches. There are 15 residues in the CDR3. CDR3 sequence: CASSFRDYGPYEQYF. Written as DNA, the CDR3 is TGTGCCAGCAGCTTCCGGGACTACGGCCCCTACGAGCAGTACTTC.

V and J are TRBV28 and TRBJ2-7; 7 bases agree with TRBD2. CDR1 is MDHEN, CDR2 SYDVKM, per germline. V dropped 6 bases and J dropped 6; count of bases not matched to a gene: 14. There are 15 residues in the CDR3. The CDR3 region is CASSVNRDYLIEQYF. The CDR3 region has the DNA TGTGCCAGCAGCGTAAACCGGGACTACCTCATCGAGCAGTACTTC.

The rearrangement links TRBV6-1 to TRBJ2-6; D not certain. The CDR3 contains 13 residues. The V end was cut by 6 bases, the J end by 2 bases, with 5 bases between. Per the germline V gene, CDR1 is MNHNS and CDR2 is SASEGT. For the CDR3, the DNA is TGTGCCAGCAGGGGCCCTGGGGCCAACGTCCTGACTTTC. Translating it yields CASRGPGANVLTF.

CDR3 sequence: CASSSQTGELFF. The DNA for the CDR3 is TGTGCCAGCAGTTCCCAGACCGGGGAGCTGTTTTTT. The chain couples TRBV2 to TRBJ2-2; D not resolved. CDR1 SNHLY and CDR2 FYNNEI come from the germline V gene. Trimming removed 5 bases from V and 5 bases from J, with 6 bases in between. The CDR3 consists of 12 residues.

J is TRBJ2-3 and V is TRBV29-1; 9 bases are a match to TRBD2. CDR1 and CDR2 (germline): SQVTM, ANQGSEA. The CDR3 is 16 amino acids. The junction had 17 bases not matched to a gene; V was cut back by 7 bases and J by 6 bases. CDR3 in amino acids: CSAIANPSGRWDTQYF. The DNA of the CDR3 is TGCAGCGCTATAGCGAACCCAAGCGGGAGGTGGGATACGCAGTATTTT.

V gene TRBV27 combines with J gene TRBJ1-6; tentative D call: TRBD1 (6 bases). The CDR3 consists of 18 residues. Per the germline V gene, CDR1 is MNHEY and CDR2 is SMNVEV (reference sequence). Trimming took off 5 bases at V and 6 bases at J, with 23 bases between the two ends. DNA of the CDR3: TGTGCCAGCAGTCGACAGGTCGGGTTGGGAGTACCTAATTCACCCCTCCACTTT. This sequence encodes CASSRQVGLGVPNSPLHF.

The V and J genes are TRBV19 and TRBJ1-1; no clear D. The V gene lost 5 bases and the J gene lost 3 bases, with 13 bases spanning the gap. The germline V gene has CDR1 LNHDA and CDR2 SQIVND (reference sequence). This CDR3 has 14 amino acids. DNA for the CDR3: TGTGCCAGTAGTCCGACGGTTTTTGACACTGAAGCTTTCTTT. It is translated as CASSPTVFDTEAFF.

This chain links TRBV10-2 with TRBJ1-1; 9 bases map to TRBD1. Per germline, CDR1 WSHSY and CDR2 SAAADI. J was trimmed by 3 bases and V by 7 bases; bases with no gene match: 3. CDR3 length equals 13 residues. The DNA of the CDR3 is TGCGCCAGCAAGGACAGGGGAGACACTGAAGCTTTCTTT. It yields the protein CASKDRGDTEAFF.

The rearrangement joins TRBV7-9 to TRBJ2-5; 7 bases fit TRBD2. Trimming at V came to 5 bases and at J to 5 bases, leaving 11 bases not matched to a gene. The CDR3 runs 15 residues. Germline values: CDR1 SEHNR, CDR2 FQNEAQ (reference sequence). CDR3 bases: TGTGCCAGCAGCCTCGGACTCTCCGGGGGGGAGACCCAGTACTTC. Translation: CASSLGLSGGETQYF.

This clone was found once. The chain carries TRBV25-1 and TRBJ2-3; D call uncertain. V dropped 2 bases and J dropped 2 bases, with 5 bases sitting between them. The CDR3 sequence is 13 residues long. Per the germline V gene, CDR1 is MGHDK and CDR2 is SYGVNS. Here the CDR3 DNA reads TGTGCCAGCAGTGAACTTCCCACAGATACGCAGTATTTT. The encoded protein is CASSELPTDTQYF.

This chain connects TRBV7-6 to TRBJ2-1; 12 bases agree with TRBD2. This CDR3 has 16 residues. Per the germline V gene, CDR1 is SGHVS and CDR2 is FNYEAQ. V gave up 5 bases and J gave up 3 bases; unmatched junction bases: 5. CDR3 in amino acids: CASSPLAGGHYNEQFF. The DNA for the CDR3 is TGTGCCAGCAGCCCACTAGCGGGAGGCCACTACAATGAGCAGTTCTTC.

V gene TRBV9 combines with J gene TRBJ2-3; 8 bases agree with TRBD1. This CDR3 spans 15 amino acids. J lost 3 bases, V lost 3 bases, and 6 bases had no gene match. CDR1 and CDR2 from the germline V gene are SGDLS and YYNGEE. The CDR3 nucleotides are TGTGCCAGCAGCGGCACAGGGGGACTTACAGATACGCAGTATTTT. Translated: CASSGTGGLTDTQYF.

The chain employs TRBV6-5 and TRBJ2-3; 9 bases agree with TRBD2. V was pared by 2 bases and J by 4 bases, with 1 base of the junction left unmatched. The CDR3 is made up of 14 amino acids. The V gene's germline CDR1 is MNHEY and CDR2 SVGAGI. The CDR3 bases are TGTGCCAGCAGTTACAAGCGGGAGGCAGATACGCAGTATTTT. It translates to CASSYKREADTQYF.

The chain uses TRBV27 and TRBJ2-5; TRBD2 is a possible D gene (6 bases). Germline V CDR1 and CDR2: MNHEY, SMNVEV (reference sequence). CDR3 length: 17 amino acids. Trimming pared 7 bases from V and 3 bases from J, leaving 24 bases between. The chain's CDR3 is CASTLNGRPGSKETQYF. CDR3 DNA: TGTGCCAGCACCCTAAACGGGCGGCCCGGGAGCAAAGAGACCCAGTACTTC.

The chain carries TRBV27 and TRBJ2-3; 15 nucleotides agree with TRBD2. Germline V lookup: CDR1 MNHEY, CDR2 SMNVEV (reference sequence). CDR3 size: 19 residues. The J segment lost 0 bases and the V segment lost 6 bases, leaving 10 bases of the junction unmatched. CDR3 sequence: CASRLTGLAGGSSTDTQYF. CDR3 DNA sequence: TGTGCCAGCAGACTTACGGGACTAGCGGGAGGATCTAGCACAGATACGCAGTATTTT.

The DNA for the CDR3 is TGTGCCAGCAGCGTGACAGGGGGATACAATGAGCAGTTCTTC. It yields the protein CASSVTGGYNEQFF. The rearrangement joins TRBV9 to TRBJ2-1, with TRBD1 matching over 9 bases. V was clipped by 2 bases and J by 4 bases; unmatched bases: 1. Germline assignment: CDR1 SGDLS and CDR2 YYNGEE. The CDR3 has 14 residues.

This clone appeared a single time. The J gene is TRBJ2-1, the V gene TRBV29-1, with 8 bases aligning to TRBD1. The CDR3 length is 13 residues. J was trimmed by 8 bases and V by 5 bases; bases with no gene match: 8. Germline V gene lookup returns CDR1 SQVTM and CDR2 ANQGSEA. CDR3 amino acids: CSVYPGGWHEQFF. The CDR3 nucleotides are TGCAGCGTTTATCCAGGGGGCTGGCATGAGCAGTTCTTC.

Written as DNA, the CDR3 is TGTGCCAGCATCGGGGGGGCTCAGTGGAACACCGGGGAGCTGTTTTTT. As protein: CASIGGAQWNTGELFF. This chain joins TRBV28 and TRBJ2-2; 8 nucleotides line up with TRBD2. The CDR3 is made up of 16 amino acids. V was clipped by 7 bases and J by 1 base; unmatched bases: 8. CDR1 is MDHEN and CDR2 is SYDVKM in the germline V gene.

This clone was recorded only once. The rearrangement uses TRBV9 and TRBJ2-7; 10 bases line up with TRBD2. Germline CDR1 SGDLS, CDR2 YYNGEE. The CDR3 sequence is 15 residues long. J lost 1 base, V lost 0 bases, and 1 base had no gene match. This CDR3 reads CASSVEAGGSYEQYF. CDR3 coding DNA: TGTGCCAGCAGCGTAGAAGCGGGAGGGTCCTACGAGCAGTACTTC.

This clone was counted between two and nine times. CDR3 coding DNA: TGTGCCAGCAGTGAATCTGTGGACACCATATATTTT. It is translated as CASSESVDTIYF. The rearrangement uses TRBV25-1 and TRBJ1-3; D is uncertain. Germline V gives CDR1 MGHDK, CDR2 SYGVNS. V shed 1 base and J shed 8 bases, with 6 bases lying between them. The CDR3 consists of 12 residues.

V usage is TRBV6-5 and J usage is TRBJ2-7; the D gene is possibly TRBD2 (6 bases). This CDR3 has 14 amino acids. Trimming took off 0 bases at V and 3 bases at J, with 9 bases between the two ends. Germline V gene sequence: CDR1 MNHEY, CDR2 SVGAGI. The CDR3 spells CASSYSRGGYEQYF. The CDR3 nucleotides read TGTGCCAGCAGTTACTCGCGGGGAGGCTACGAGCAGTACTTC.

The rearrangement links TRBV27 to TRBJ2-1; a possible D gene is TRBD2 (5 bases). V shed 4 bases and J shed 6 bases, with 16 bases lying between them. CDR3 length: 15 residues. Germline CDR1 is MNHEY and CDR2 is SMNVEV (reference sequence). The CDR3 region is CASSSGLTLSNEQFF. Here the CDR3 DNA reads TGTGCCAGCAGTTCCGGACTCACGCTCAGCAATGAGCAGTTCTTC.

V and J are TRBV6-4 and TRBJ1-1; TRBD1 matches at 9 bases. Germline loops: CDR1 MRHNA, CDR2 SNTAGT. With V trimmed by 5 bases and J by 1 base, 2 bases remained unmatched. This CDR3 contains 14 residues. CDR3 bases: TGTGCCAGCAGTTCGGACAGGGGGAACACTGAAGCTTTCTTT. Translation gives CASSSDRGNTEAFF.

The gene calls are TRBV6-6 and TRBJ2-2; D ambiguous. The germline gives CDR1 MNHNY, CDR2 SVGAGI (reference sequence). This CDR3 contains 12 residues. Trimming took 8 bases from V and 1 from J, leaving 5 bases between them. The CDR3 DNA reads TGTGCCAGCCGTAGGAACACCGGGGAGCTGTTTTTT. This sequence encodes CASRRNTGELFF.

The CDR3 loop is CASRQLMEETQYF. For the CDR3, the DNA is TGTGCCAGTAGACAGCTAATGGAAGAGACCCAGTACTTC. The chain combines TRBV19 with TRBJ2-5; D is unclear. The CDR3 has 13 amino acids. CDR1 is LNHDA, CDR2 SQIVND, per germline (reference sequence). V was pared by 6 bases and J by 3 bases, with 11 bases between.

The V gene is TRBV5-6, the J gene TRBJ2-1; 11 bases fit TRBD2. J lost 4 bases, V lost 2 bases, and 8 bases had no gene match. This CDR3 is built from 17 residues. Germline CDR1 is SGHDT and CDR2 is YYEEEE. DNA of the CDR3: TGTGCCAGCAGCTTCCCACTTACTAGCGGGGGTTACAATGAGCAGTTCTTC. This sequence encodes CASSFPLTSGGYNEQFF.